This T cell receptor beta chain appears in the sequencing data of a study of blood T cell repertoires in COVID-19. Across the study: Donors in the United States, Italy and Spain gave samples during acute or convalescent COVID-19. PBMCs, B-cell-depleted T cells, or T cells were the source of the cDNA or gDNA that made up the material.

This CDR3 comprises 15 residues. V dropped 6 bases and J dropped 5 bases, with 17 bases sitting between them. Germline V gene sequence: CDR1 LNHNV, CDR2 YYDKDF (reference sequence). Authors' methods: Amplified reference gene primers provided the basis for estimating nucleated cell counts. Assay: immunoSEQ multiplex PCR; the TCRdb copy retains only in-frame clones and omits some. D and trimming come from the DNA, and the V and J calls and clone size come from that table. The sample includes about 160,000 clones, around 85% of them seen just once. Sequencing was performed on peripheral blood. This chain joins TRBV15 and TRBJ1-5; D possibly corresponds to TRBD1 (5 bases). This receptor was obtained from a human donor with acute or convalescent COVID-19. The donor label of this sample is uncertain. This chain's CDR3 is CATRWGRGGHQPQHF. The CDR3, as DNA: TGTGCCACCAGGTGGGGTCGGGGGGGACATCAGCCCCAGCATTTT.